This record concerns one T cell receptor (beta chain) sequence. Assay used: immunoSEQ multiplex PCR; TCRdb lists only in-frame clones, some missing. The table lists roughly 110,000 clones, 76% of them singletons. This specimen comes from a study of blood T cell repertoires in COVID-19. For the study at large: Some COVID-19 samples were acute and others convalescent; all came from the United States, Italy and Spain. Sample material is recorded as cDNA or gDNA derived from T cells, B-cell-depleted T cells, or PBMCs.

V lost 7 bases, J lost 8 bases, and 15 bases lay in between. CDR1 and CDR2 from the germline V gene are SGHTA and FQGTGA. This CDR3 comprises 13 residues. The chain links TRBV7-3 to TRBJ2-1; a possible D gene is TRBD2 (6 bases). Material for sequencing was peripheral blood. The sequence was collected from a man at least 80 years old with COVID-19, enrolled during active disease. CDR3 sequence reads: CASNLPPSDEQFF. The CDR3 coding sequence is TGTGCCAGCAACCTTCCCCCTAGCGATGAGCAGTTCTTC.